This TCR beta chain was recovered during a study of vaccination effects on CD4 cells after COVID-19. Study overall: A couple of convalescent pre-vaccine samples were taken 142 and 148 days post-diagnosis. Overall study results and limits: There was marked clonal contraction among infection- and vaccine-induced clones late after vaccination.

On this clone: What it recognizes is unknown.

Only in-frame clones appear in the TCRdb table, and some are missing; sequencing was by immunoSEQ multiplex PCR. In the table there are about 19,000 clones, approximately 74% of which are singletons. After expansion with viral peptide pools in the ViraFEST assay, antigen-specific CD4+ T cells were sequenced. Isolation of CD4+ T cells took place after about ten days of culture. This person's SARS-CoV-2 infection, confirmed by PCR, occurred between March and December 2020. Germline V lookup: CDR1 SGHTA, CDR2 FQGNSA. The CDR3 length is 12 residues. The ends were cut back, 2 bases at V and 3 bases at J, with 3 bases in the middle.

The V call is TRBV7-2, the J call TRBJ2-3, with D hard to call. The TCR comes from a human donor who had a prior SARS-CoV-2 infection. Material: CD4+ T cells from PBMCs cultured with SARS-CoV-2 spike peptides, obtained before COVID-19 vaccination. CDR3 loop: CASSLPTDTQYF. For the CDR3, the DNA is TGTGCCAGCAGCTTACCAACAGATACGCAGTATTTT.